The rows below give T cell receptor beta chains drawn from one sample of a study of Graves' ophthalmopathy and Graves' hyperthyroidism. TCRdb passed the multiplex PCR reads through MiXCR, listing each CDR3 protein once. The sample has around 660,000 distinct CDR3 sequences, about two fifths seen once. Material for sequencing was peripheral blood. The receptors stem from an adult man with Graves' ophthalmopathy. CDR3s include the opening cysteine and the closing phenylalanine or tryptophan. A D gene is named only where the DNA matches it firmly. Expanded clones get a size class; other rows say once, few or many, or leave the size out.

D | J | V | size | DNA | CDR3
TRBD2 | TRBJ2-2 | TRBV12-3/TRBV12-4 | few | TGTGCCAGCCGCAGCGGGGGGGCGGCCGGGGAGCTGTTTTTT | CASRSGGAAGELFF
TRBD1 | TRBJ1-2 | TRBV29-1 | - | TGCAGCGTTGAGAAACAGGGGGGGCTTTATGGCTACACCTTC | CSVEKQGGLYGYTF
TRBD1 | TRBJ1-2 | TRBV4-2 | few | TGTGCCAGCAGCCAAGATCAGTCAGGGGGCAACTATGGCTACACCTTC | CASSQDQSGGNYGYTF
- | TRBJ1-6 | TRBV12-3/TRBV12-4 | many | TGTGCCAGCAGTTTAGCAGTCAATTCACCCCTCCACTTT | CASSLAVNSPLHF
TRBD1 | TRBJ2-5 | TRBV7-2 | many | TGTGCCAGCAGCTTAGCGTGGGACAGGGAAGAGACCCAGTACTTC | CASSLAWDREETQYF
- | TRBJ1-1 | TRBV2 | - | TGTGCCAGCAGTGATGGGGGAAGGCGAACTGAAGCTTTCTTT | CASSDGGRRTEAFF
TRBD1 | TRBJ1-2 | TRBV29-1 | many | TGCAGCTGCCCGGACAGGGGGTATGGCTACACCTTC | CSCPDRGYGYTF
- | TRBJ1-1 | TRBV6-5 | few | TGTGCCAGCAGTTACTCTTCTTTTAGCGCTGAAGCTTTCTTT | CASSYSSFSAEAFF
TRBD1 | TRBJ2-7 | TRBV10-3 | - | TGTGCCATCAGGGGGACAGGGGGCGTTCGGCAGTACTTC | CAIRGTGGVRQYF
- | TRBJ1-4 | TRBV2 | - | TGTGCCAGCAGTGAAGCCCAACTAGCGGGTGAAAAACTGTTTTTT | CASSEAQLAGEKLFF
TRBD1 | TRBJ1-6 | TRBV9 | - | TGTGCCAGCAGCGCGCAACAGGGGGCAGATTCACCCCTCCACTTT | CASSAQQGADSPLHF
TRBD1 | TRBJ1-2 | TRBV24-1 | many | TGTGCCACCAGTGATGGGGGACAGGGGTGGGATGGCTACACCTTC | CATSDGGQGWDGYTF
- | TRBJ1-5 | TRBV19 | many | TGTGCCAGTAGGGCGGGGATCAATCAGCCCCAGCATTTT | CASRAGINQPQHF
TRBD1 | TRBJ1-1 | TRBV29-1 | - | TGCAGCTACTGGACAGGGAGGGACACTGAAGCTTTCTTT | CSYWTGRDTEAFF
- | TRBJ1-5 | TRBV19 | few | TGTGCCAGTAGTATAGGACAGAATAGCAATCAGCCCCAGCATTTT | CASSIGQNSNQPQHF
TRBD1 | TRBJ1-1 | TRBV12-3/TRBV12-4 | - | TGTGCCAGCAGTCCTCGACAGGGGGGCACTGAAGCTTTATTT | CASSPRQGGTEALF
- | TRBJ2-6 | TRBV10-3 | many | TGTGCCACCAACGGAGAGGGACGCTCTGGGGCCAACGTCCTGACTTTC | CATNGEGRSGANVLTF
- | TRBJ1-3 | TRBV15 | many | TGTGCCACCAGCAGAGATCTACCCCCGGGAAACACCATATATTTT | CATSRDLPPGNTIYF
TRBD1 | TRBJ2-6 | TRBV15 | - | TGTGCCACCAGCTTGACAGGGAAGGACGGCTCTGGGGCCAACGTCCTGACTTTC | CATSLTGKDGSGANVLTF
TRBD1 | TRBJ1-6 | TRBV7-2 | - | TGTGCCAGCAGCCCAGGGACAGGGGTAGTTAATTCACCCCTCCACTTT | CASSPGTGVVNSPLHF
TRBD1 | TRBJ2-5 | TRBV15 | - | TGTGCCACCAGCAGCATGGACAGGGGGACCCAGTACTTC | CATSSMDRGTQYF
- | TRBJ2-2 | TRBV29-1 | many | TGCAGCGTACAGTCTAGTTGGTCCGGGGAGCTGTTTTTT | CSVQSSWSGELFF
TRBD1 | TRBJ1-3 | TRBV6-5 | few | TGTGCCAGCAGAAGGGACAGGGCAGGAAACACCATATATTTT | CASRRDRAGNTIYF
- | TRBJ1-1 | TRBV11-2 | - | TGTGGCAGCAGCTTAGTTGGGCATACGAACACTGAAGCTTTCTTT | CGSSLVGHTNTEAFF
- | TRBJ1-2 | TRBV25-1 | - | TGTGCCATCAGTGAGTCGGGTAGCGGGAGCTACACCTTC | CAISESGSGSYTF
TRBD1 | TRBJ1-1 | TRBV10-3 | - | TGTGCCATCGCTGGGACAGGGAGTGAAGCTTTCTTT | CAIAGTGSEAFF
TRBD1 | TRBJ2-5 | TRBV15 | - | TGTGCCACCAGCAGTTTCACAGGGGTCGAGACCCAGTACTTC | CATSSFTGVETQYF
TRBD2 | TRBJ2-7 | TRBV7-2 | - | TGTGCCAGCAGCTCACCTGGGACTAGCGGGAGTGGAGAGCAGTACTTC | CASSSPGTSGSGEQYF
- | TRBJ1-5 | TRBV5-5 | many | TGTGCCAGCAGCTTACAACCGGGAGGTCAGCCCCAGCATTTT | CASSLQPGGQPQHF
- | TRBJ1-2 | TRBV5-1 | many | TGCGCCAGCAGCCTGGACCAGGGTCGGGATGGCTACACCTTC | CASSLDQGRDGYTF
- | TRBJ1-1 | TRBV20-1 | - | TGCAGTGCTAGCGATTACACGGGCCCCGGGAACACTGAAGCTTTCTTT | CSASDYTGPGNTEAFF
TRBD1 | TRBJ2-2 | TRBV9 | - | TGTGCCAGCAGCGCAGGGGGTGGGAACACCGGGGAGCTGTTTTTT | CASSAGGGNTGELFF
- | TRBJ2-7 | TRBV6-5 | many | TGTGCCAGCAGCAAACCCTCCGGGACGTACACCTACGAGCAGTACTTC | CASSKPSGTYTYEQYF
TRBD1 | TRBJ1-2 | TRBV7-9 | many | TGTGCCAGCAGCTTTCAGGGGGTTGATGGCTACACCTTC | CASSFQGVDGYTF
- | TRBJ1-2 | TRBV10-3 | many | TGTGCCAGCAGTCCTAGGGACATAAACTATGGCTACACCTTC | CASSPRDINYGYTF
- | TRBJ2-2 | TRBV12-3/TRBV12-4 | few | TGTGCCAGCACCTACCAGTCCCGCACCGGGGAGCTGTTTTTT | CASTYQSRTGELFF
- | TRBJ1-4 | TRBV30 | - | TGTGCCGGCAAGGATGCAACTAATGAAAAACTGTTTTTT | CAGKDATNEKLFF
TRBD1 | TRBJ2-5 | TRBV7-9 | - | TGTGCCAGCAGTATACAGGGGGCGCCGAAGACCCAGTACTTC | CASSIQGAPKTQYF
- | TRBJ1-1 | TRBV29-1 | many | TGCAGCGTTGACCCGGGGTCTATGAACACTGAAGCTTTCTTT | CSVDPGSMNTEAFF
- | TRBJ2-7 | TRBV6-4 | few | TGTGCCAGCAGGCGATTAATGGAACACGAGCAGTACTTC | CASRRLMEHEQYF
- | TRBJ1-6 | TRBV20-1 | - | TGCAGTGCTAGCGGCAGGGTTAACTCACCCCTCCACTTT | CSASGRVNSPLHF
- | TRBJ1-5 | TRBV9 | - | TGTGCCAGCAGCGTAGGTGGCCTCCGGGGGCAGCCCCAGCATTTT | CASSVGGLRGQPQHF
- | TRBJ1-3 | TRBV19 | few | TGTGCCAGTAGTATGTCGGGGGCTGCTGGAAACACCATATATTTT | CASSMSGAAGNTIYF
- | TRBJ1-1 | TRBV11-1 | - | TGTGCCAGCAGACTTATTTTCACGAACACTGAAGCTTTCTTT | CASRLIFTNTEAFF
- | TRBJ2-2 | TRBV25-1 | many | TGTGCCAGCAGTGAACACGTAACGCCAACCACCCCCGGGGAGCTGTTTTTT | CASSEHVTPTTPGELFF
- | TRBJ2-5 | TRBV24-1 | many | TGTGCCACCAGTGACCCACAGAGTCAAGAGACCCAGTACTTC | CATSDPQSQETQYF
- | TRBJ2-7 | TRBV19 | - | TGTGCCAGTAGTGTAGCCACGACAGGAACCTACGAGCAGTACTTC | CASSVATTGTYEQYF
TRBD2 | TRBJ2-7 | TRBV4-1 | many | TGTGCCAGCAGCCAAGATCGCGGGAGCTCCTACGAGCAGTACTTC | CASSQDRGSSYEQYF
TRBD2 | TRBJ2-3 | TRBV10-3 | few | TGTGCCATCAGTGAGCGGGGGGACTCAGATACGCAGTATTTT | CAISERGDSDTQYF